The T cell receptor (beta chain) described here comes from a study of OX40 agonist ivuxolimab in advanced cancers. About the research overall: Of mixed ages from about 20 to 85 and averaging about 56 years, the group was over 80% male.

Any history of autoimmune disease or systemic immunosuppression disqualified patients. Germline trimming cut 5 bases from V and 4 bases from J; bases unmatched to any gene: 8. The CDR3 loop spans 15 amino acids. Germline V gene lookup returns CDR1 KGHSH and CDR2 LQKENI. This clone was counted once. Profiled with immunoSEQ multiplex PCR; TCRdb holds only in-frame clones, not every one. The table records about 73,000 clones, approximately 79% of them present only once. The clonotype originates from an adult with an advanced solid tumor such as melanoma, head and neck, liver or kidney cancer. The sequencing here drew on CD4+ or CD8+ T cells sorted from blood, taken in a trial of the OX40 agonist ivuxolimab. The V call is TRBV18, the J call TRBJ1-1; 9 bases map to TRBD1. The CDR3 protein is CASSSRTGVTTEAFF. In nucleotides, the CDR3 is TGTGCCAGCTCATCACGGACAGGGGTAACCACTGAAGCTTTCTTT.